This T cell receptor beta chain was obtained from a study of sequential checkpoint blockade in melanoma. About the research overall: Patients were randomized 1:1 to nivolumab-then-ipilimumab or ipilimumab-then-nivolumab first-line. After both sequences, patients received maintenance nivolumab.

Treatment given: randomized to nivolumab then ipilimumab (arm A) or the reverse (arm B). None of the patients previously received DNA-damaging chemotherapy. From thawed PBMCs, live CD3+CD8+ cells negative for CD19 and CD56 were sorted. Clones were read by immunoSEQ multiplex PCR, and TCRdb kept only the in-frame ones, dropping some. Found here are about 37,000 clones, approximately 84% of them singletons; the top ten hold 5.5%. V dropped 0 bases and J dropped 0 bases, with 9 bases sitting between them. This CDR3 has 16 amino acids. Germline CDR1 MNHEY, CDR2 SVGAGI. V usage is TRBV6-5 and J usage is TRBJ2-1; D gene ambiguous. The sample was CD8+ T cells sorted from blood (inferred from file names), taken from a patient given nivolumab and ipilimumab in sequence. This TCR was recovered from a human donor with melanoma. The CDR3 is CASSYSGESSYNEQFF. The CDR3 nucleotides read TGTGCCAGCAGTTACTCGGGCGAAAGCTCCTACAATGAGCAGTTCTTC.